The sequence of this TCR beta chain was determined in a study of control samples from healthy donors and cancer patients. The repertoire was sequenced with immunoSEQ multiplex PCR; TCRdb's copy has only in-frame clones and lacks some. The sample consists of about 94,000 clones, about nine tenths of them appearing once. Trimming pared 2 bases from V and 5 bases from J, leaving 8 bases between. The CDR3 length is 13 residues. CDR1 is KGHDR and CDR2 is SFDVKD in the germline V gene. This sequence joins TRBV24-1 and TRBJ1-1; tentatively, D is TRBD1 (5 bases). This receptor was obtained from a woman aged 18-29 years in good health. The sequenced sample consisted of blood. The CDR3 loop reads CATSDSGGTEAFF. The DNA of the CDR3 is TGTGCCACCAGTGATTCCGGGGGTACTGAAGCTTTCTTT.